This passage covers 26 T cell receptor beta chains from one sample sequenced in a study of blood T cell repertoires in COVID-19. The protocol was immunoSEQ multiplex PCR, while the TCRdb copy is restricted to in-frame clones and leaves out a portion. The table has some 200,000 clones, roughly 84% seen once; the top ten hold more than 9%. Input material: peripheral blood. These receptors all stem from a woman of 80 years or more with COVID-19, enrolled during active disease.

V gene TRBV2 combines with J gene TRBJ2-3, with D perhaps TRBD1 (6 bases). The CDR3 is made up of 15 amino acids. V dropped 8 bases and J dropped 5 bases, with 20 bases sitting between them. Germline CDR1 and CDR2: SNHLY and FYNNEI. In DNA form, the CDR3 reads TGTGCCAGCCTCCCAGGGACACGGATTGGAGATACGCAGTATTTT. Protein product: CASLPGTRIGDTQYF.

The chain employs TRBV5-6 and TRBJ1-1; D not certain. V shed 4 bases and J shed 1 base, with 8 bases lying between them. The CDR3 sequence is 13 residues long. Germline assignment: CDR1 SGHDT and CDR2 YYEEEE. CDR3 nucleotide sequence: TGTGCCAGCAGCCCATTCCAGAACACTGAAGCTTTCTTT. Its translation: CASSPFQNTEAFF. The full variable domain, its missing parts supplied by reference TRBV5-6 and TRBJ1-1, is DAGVTQSPTHLIKTRGQQVTLRCSPKSGHDTVSWYQQALGQGPQFIFQYYEEEERQRGNFPDRFSGHQFPNYSSELNVNALLLGDSALYLCASSPFQNTEAFFGQGTRLTVV.

The V call is TRBV5-1, the J call TRBJ2-2; 8 nucleotides align to TRBD2. V shed 4 bases and J 9 bases; nucleotides not matched to a gene: 14. CDR1 and CDR2 (germline): SGHRS, YFSETQ. The CDR3 is 16 residues long. The CDR3: CASSTSLGGGTWELFF. CDR3 in DNA: TGCGCCAGCAGCACGTCGCTGGGCGGGGGGACCTGGGAGCTGTTTTTT. The variable domain in full, with the rest retrieved from reference TRBV5-1 and TRBJ2-2, is KAGVTQTPRYLIKTRGQQVTLSCSPISGHRSVSWYQQTPGQGLQFLFEYFSETQRNKGNFPGRFSGRQFSNSRSEMNVSTLELGDSALYLCASSTSLGGGTWELFFGEGSRLTVL.

V usage is TRBV5-1 and J usage is TRBJ1-2; 7 bases match TRBD1. V shed 4 bases and J 7 bases; nucleotides not matched to a gene: 10. Germline values: CDR1 SGHRS, CDR2 YFSETQ. The CDR3 is 14 residues long. The CDR3 sequence: CASSATGARGGYTF. CDR3 DNA: TGCGCCAGCAGCGCTACAGGGGCCCGCGGTGGCTACACCTTC.

The chain uses TRBV4-1 and TRBJ1-6; D is unresolved. This CDR3 comprises 17 residues. The germline V and J ends were trimmed by 1 base and 6 bases, with 16 bases remaining between them. From germline, CDR1 is MGHRA and CDR2 YSYEKL. This CDR3 is CASSQGIGRVANSPLHF. The CDR3 coding sequence is TGCGCCAGCAGCCAAGGCATAGGGAGAGTAGCTAATTCACCCCTCCACTTT.

This chain links TRBV18 with TRBJ1-2; 8 bases agree with TRBD1. CDR1 and CDR2 from the germline V gene are KGHSH and LQKENI. This CDR3 has 17 residues. Losses at the gene ends were 5 bases for V and 7 bases for J; bases not matched to a gene: 18. The CDR3 here is CASSTIRDRNSMTGYTF. CDR3 DNA sequence: TGTGCCAGCTCAACGATCCGGGACAGGAATAGTATGACTGGCTACACCTTC.

The chain recombines TRBV30 with TRBJ2-3, with TRBD1 identical over 12 bases. From germline, CDR1 is GTSNPN and CDR2 SVGIG (reference sequence). This CDR3 is built from 15 residues. V was clipped by 0 bases and J by 7 bases; unmatched bases: 5. The CDR3 sequence is CAWSVGTGGMNTQYF. The CDR3 DNA reads as TGTGCCTGGAGTGTAGGGACAGGGGGCATGAATACGCAGTATTTT.

J is TRBJ2-2 and V is TRBV5-1; 12 positions match TRBD1. CDR1 is SGHRS and CDR2 is YFSETQ in the germline V gene. This CDR3 contains 18 residues. Unmatched junction bases numbered 8, after V lost 2 bases and J lost 3 bases. This CDR3 is CASSLGTGGSIYTGELFF. For the CDR3, the DNA is TGCGCCAGCAGCTTAGGGACAGGGGGCTCTATTTACACCGGGGAGCTGTTTTTT.

The CDR3, as DNA: TGTGCCAGCAGCTCCTCGCGGGACACTGAAGCTTTCTTT. Amino acids: CASSSSRDTEAFF. V usage is TRBV7-8 and J usage is TRBJ1-1, with unresolved D. V was shortened by 4 bases and J by 3 bases, with 9 bases between the two germline ends. This CDR3 spans 13 amino acids. Per germline, CDR1 SGHVS and CDR2 FQNEAQ.

The chain employs TRBV5-4 and TRBJ2-5; TRBD1 matches 10 bases. J lost 5 bases, V lost 3 bases, and 10 bases had no gene match. The CDR3 totals 16 residues. CDR1 SGHNT and CDR2 YYREEE come from the germline V gene (reference sequence). CDR3 bases: TGTGCCAGCAGCTCCCGGGACAGGGGTGTAGGTGAGACCCAGTACTTC. Its protein product is CASSSRDRGVGETQYF. Together with reference TRBV5-4 and TRBJ2-5, the CDR3 gives the full variable domain: ETGVTQSPTHLIKTRGQQVTLRCSSQSGHNTVSWYQQALGQGPQFIFQYYREEENGRGNFPPRFSGLQFPNYSSELNVNALELDDSALYLCASSSRDRGVGETQYFGPGTRLLVL.

The chain recombines TRBV19 with TRBJ1-2; the D gene is possibly TRBD1 (5 bases). The V gene lost 7 bases and the J gene lost 6 bases, with 21 bases spanning the gap. CDR1 is LNHDA, CDR2 SQIVND, per germline (reference sequence). The CDR3 contains 15 residues. The CDR3, as DNA: TGTGCCAGTACGTTACAGGCCCCACTCCCGCATGGCTACACCTTC. This codes for CASTLQAPLPHGYTF.

The chain combines TRBV10-1 with TRBJ2-6, with D perhaps matching TRBD1 (6 bases). CDR1 and CDR2 from the germline V gene are WNHNN and SYGVQD (reference sequence). The CDR3 is made up of 15 amino acids. Trimming pared 6 bases from V and 3 bases from J, leaving 12 bases between. This chain's CDR3 is CASRLQGFGANVLTF. The CDR3 DNA follows: TGCGCCAGCAGACTACAGGGCTTTGGGGCCAACGTCCTGACTTTC.

This clone was counted a single time. The chain carries TRBV4-3 and TRBJ1-6, with D perhaps matching TRBD1 (6 bases). Germline CDR1 is LGHNA and CDR2 is YSLEER. Trimming took 8 bases from V and 10 from J, leaving 18 bases between them. The CDR3 loop spans 14 amino acids. In DNA, the CDR3 is TGCGCCAGCGGAACGGGACAAGGGAACTCACCCCTCCACTTT. This gives the protein CASGTGQGNSPLHF.

V and J are TRBV5-4 and TRBJ2-7; 11 bases align to TRBD1. This CDR3 comprises 16 residues. Germline values: CDR1 SGHNT, CDR2 YYREEE (reference sequence). The trim removed 4 bases at V and 3 bases at J, leaving 9 bases unmatched. This chain's CDR3 is CASSPQGQGGGYEQYF. CDR3 sequence (DNA): TGTGCCAGCAGCCCCCAGGGACAGGGGGGCGGCTACGAGCAGTACTTC.

The chain joins TRBV5-6 to TRBJ1-3; 7 bases are a match to TRBD1. The CDR3 sequence is 16 residues long. The V and J ends lost 2 bases and 0 bases, in that order; junction bases with no gene match: 5. Germline CDR1 and CDR2: SGHDT and YYEEEE. CDR3 nucleotide sequence: TGTGCCAGCAGCTTTACAGGGGACACCTCTGGAAACACCATATATTTT. Translated, it gives CASSFTGDTSGNTIYF.

The chain joins TRBV7-2 to TRBJ2-1; 11 nucleotides agree with TRBD2. The length of the CDR3 is 15 residues. CDR1 is SGHTA, CDR2 FQGNSA, per germline. Trimming cost V 6 bases and J 7 bases; bases outside gene matches: 8. The CDR3 DNA is TGTGCCAGCAGGGTGGGACTAGCGGTGGGGAATGAGCAGTTCTTC. Its protein product is CASRVGLAVGNEQFF.

The genes are TRBV15 and TRBJ2-3, with a weak D call TRBD2 (5 bases). Trimming pared 3 bases from V and 2 bases from J, leaving 15 bases between. Germline V gene lookup returns CDR1 LNHNV and CDR2 YYDKDF (reference sequence). This CDR3 contains 16 residues. The CDR3 loop reads CATSSPEGPTTDTQYF. CDR3 in DNA: TGTGCCACCAGCAGTCCTGAGGGCCCCACCACAGATACGCAGTATTTT.

The chain is built from TRBV5-1 and TRBJ1-6; D is undetermined. Germline loops: CDR1 SGHRS, CDR2 YFSETQ. V gave up 2 bases and J gave up 8 bases, with 5 bases separating them. The length of the CDR3 is 12 residues. In nucleotides, the CDR3 is TGCGCCAGCAGCTTTCCGGATTCACCCCTCCACTTT. Protein: CASSFPDSPLHF.

V and J are TRBV3-1 (or the pseudogene TRBV3-2) and TRBJ1-1, with D uncertain. V shed 1 base and J shed 1 base, with 13 bases lying between them. CDR3 length: 16 residues. Looked up from germline, CDR1 is LGHDT and CDR2 is YNNKEL (reference sequence). This CDR3 reads CASSQVSSLKNTEAFF. The DNA of the CDR3 is TGTGCCAGCAGCCAAGTTAGTAGTTTGAAGAACACTGAAGCTTTCTTT.

This chain links TRBV5-1 with TRBJ2-3, with D perhaps TRBD1 (6 bases). V shed 0 bases and J shed 0 bases, with 11 bases lying between them. This CDR3 has 16 amino acids. CDR1 and CDR2 (germline): SGHRS, YFSETQ. The CDR3 coding sequence is TGCGCCAGCAGCTTGGCTCGCGGACAGAGCACAGATACGCAGTATTTT. Its protein is CASSLARGQSTDTQYF.

CDR3 residues: CASSLLTVGMNTEAFF. The CDR3 bases are TGTGCCAGCAGTTTATTAACAGTGGGTATGAACACTGAAGCTTTCTTT. V is TRBV27 and J is TRBJ1-1; no reliable D call. The CDR3 length is 16 residues. From germline, CDR1 is MNHEY and CDR2 SMNVEV (reference sequence). Trimming cost V 1 base and J 0 bases, with 12 bases left between them.

The V gene is TRBV28, the J gene TRBJ1-2, with 7 bases matching TRBD1. This CDR3 has 15 amino acids. The V gene's germline CDR1 is MDHEN and CDR2 SYDVKM. J lost 1 base, V lost 2 bases, and 4 bases had no gene match. The CDR3: CASSLPGQINYGYTF. The CDR3 region has the DNA TGTGCCAGCAGTTTACCGGGACAGATTAACTATGGCTACACCTTC.

The chain carries TRBV9 and TRBJ1-3, with D perhaps TRBD1 (5 bases). V lost 0 bases to trimming and J lost 6 bases, with 13 bases between them. This CDR3 has 15 residues. Germline values: CDR1 SGDLS, CDR2 YYNGEE. CDR3 sequence reads: CASSVDKGQVNTIYF. The CDR3 bases are TGTGCCAGCAGCGTAGATAAGGGGCAAGTAAACACCATATATTTT. Full variable domain (rest looked up from reference TRBV9 and TRBJ1-3): DSGVTQTPKHLITATGQRVTLRCSPRSGDLSVYWYQQSLDQGLQFLIQYYNGEERAKGNILERFSAQQFPDLHSELNLSSLELGDSALYFCASSVDKGQVNTIYFGEGSWLTVV.

The chain is built from TRBV5-5 and TRBJ1-1; D may be TRBD1 (5 bases). The CDR3 covers 15 residues. Germline CDR1 SGHKS, CDR2 YYEKEE (reference sequence). Trimming left V 0 bases short and J 5 bases short, with 14 bases between. CDR3 loop: CASSLAWGQSTEAFF. DNA of the CDR3: TGTGCCAGCAGCTTGGCCTGGGGCCAAAGTACTGAAGCTTTCTTT. The whole variable domain, remainder taken from reference TRBV5-5 and TRBJ1-1, is DAGVTQSPTHLIKTRGQQVTLRCSPISGHKSVSWYQQVLGQGPQFIFQYYEKEERGRGNFPDRFSARQFPNYSSELNVNALLLGDSALYLCASSLAWGQSTEAFFGQGTRLTVV.

The CDR3 region has the DNA TGCGCCAGCAGCCTGGGGAGTGGGACAGTTCCATACGAGCAGTACTTC. Protein product: CASSLGSGTVPYEQYF. The rearrangement links TRBV5-1 to TRBJ2-7, with TRBD1 identical over 7 bases. Germline values: CDR1 SGHRS, CDR2 YFSETQ. CDR3 length equals 16 residues. V lost 4 bases and J lost 4; bases outside the gene matches: 14.

The chain combines TRBV3-1 (or the pseudogene TRBV3-2) with TRBJ1-2; the match to TRBD1 covers 11 bases. The CDR3 extends over 14 amino acids. Germline trimming cut 7 bases from V and 4 bases from J; bases unmatched to any gene: 5. CDR1 LGHDT and CDR2 YNNKEL come from the germline V gene (reference sequence). The CDR3, as DNA: TGTGCCAGCAATGGACAGGGGGCCCTCTATGGCTACACCTTC. Its protein is CASNGQGALYGYTF.